Below are 26 T cell receptor beta chains sequenced from a single sample in a study of blood T cell repertoires in COVID-19 (dated by TCRdb to 2019 to 2021). Library preparation employed the immunoSEQ multiplex PCR assay. Held by TCRdb, this immuneACCESS table contains in-frame sequences only and omits some clones. Under half of the omission traces to an unresolved V gene where checked; the cause of the rest is unknown. The sample profile shows 65,000 to 95,000 clones; approximately 92% of them were found once. The ten biggest clones cover about 10% of the sample. The sequenced material came from peripheral blood. The receptor source for this set is a man older than 75 with acute or convalescent COVID-19.

The chain couples TRBV10-3 to TRBJ1-2, with D possibly being TRBD1 (6 bases). Germline lookup yields CDR1 ENHRY and CDR2 SYGVKD. V gave up 4 bases and J gave up 8 bases, with 17 bases separating them. This CDR3 comprises 14 residues. The CDR3 DNA follows: TGTGCCATCAGTGGGGGGACACCGATCGGAGGCTACACCTTC. Its protein is CAISGGTPIGGYTF.

J is TRBJ2-7 and V is TRBV5-5, with 9 bases identical to TRBD1. The CDR3 is made up of 15 amino acids. V lost 2 bases to trimming and J lost 3 bases; unmatched junction nucleotides: 6. CDR1 and CDR2 from the germline V gene are SGHKS and YYEKEE (reference sequence). The CDR3 reads CASSFSGTGSYEQYF. For the CDR3, the DNA is TGTGCCAGCAGCTTCTCCGGGACAGGGAGCTACGAGCAGTACTTC.

This chain uses TRBV5-8 with TRBJ1-3; D uncertain. This CDR3 spans 16 amino acids. Trimming shortened V by 5 bases and J by 0 bases, and 15 bases separated the two germline ends. Germline values: CDR1 SGHTS, CDR2 YDEGEE. The CDR3 sequence: CASSFSGISSGNTIYF. DNA for the CDR3: TGTGCCAGCAGTTTCTCAGGAATCTCCTCTGGAAACACCATATATTTT.

V and J are TRBV12-5 and TRBJ1-6, with TRBD1 identical over 9 bases. The V gene end was trimmed by 5 bases and the J gene end by 13 bases; junction bases not matched to a gene: 12. The CDR3 loop spans 15 amino acids. CDR1 and CDR2 (germline): LGHNT, FRNRAP. CDR3 sequence (DNA): TGTGCTAGTGGTCCGGGACAGGGTTCTGAGACGCCCCTCCACTTT. Protein sequence: CASGPGQGSETPLHF.

This clone was observed a single time. This chain links TRBV30 with TRBJ1-2; a possible D gene is TRBD1 (6 bases). The germline gives CDR1 GTSNPN, CDR2 SVGIG (reference sequence). V gave up 6 bases and J gave up 3 bases, with 17 bases separating them. The CDR3 sequence is 14 residues long. The chain's CDR3 is CACRRQGRDYGYTF. The CDR3 bases are TGTGCCTGCCGACGCCAGGGGCGCGACTATGGCTACACCTTC.

J is TRBJ1-1 and V is TRBV5-1, with TRBD1 identical over 8 bases. Looked up from germline, CDR1 is SGHRS and CDR2 is YFSETQ. V was clipped by 4 bases and J by 4 bases; unmatched bases: 6. The CDR3 runs to 14 residues. The CDR3 loop is CASSTLQGGTEAFF. CDR3 nucleotides: TGCGCCAGCAGCACCTTACAGGGGGGCACTGAAGCTTTCTTT.

V gene TRBV5-1 combines with J gene TRBJ2-1; TRBD2 matches 14 bases. CDR1 SGHRS and CDR2 YFSETQ come from the germline V gene. With 2 bases clipped from V and 4 bases from J, the junction kept 5 bases outside the gene matches. This CDR3 has 17 amino acids. This chain's CDR3 is CASSLGLAGGWYNEQFF. In nucleotides, the CDR3 is TGCGCCAGCAGCTTAGGACTAGCGGGAGGTTGGTACAATGAGCAGTTCTTC.

The chain recombines TRBV4-1 with TRBJ1-4; 7 bases map to TRBD1. The CDR3 consists of 15 residues. Germline V gives CDR1 MGHRA, CDR2 YSYEKL. Losses at the gene ends were 4 bases for V and 6 bases for J; bases not matched to a gene: 8. In nucleotides, the CDR3 is TGCGCCAGCAGCCTAAACAGGGGTAAGGATGAAAAACTGTTTTTT. It encodes CASSLNRGKDEKLFF.

The chain carries TRBV7-9 and TRBJ1-5; the D is unclear. This CDR3 is 12 amino acids long. Germline lookup yields CDR1 SEHNR and CDR2 FQNEAQ (reference sequence). Trimming removed 5 bases at V and 5 bases at J, with 7 bases between. CDR3 residues: CASSRSDQPQHF. The CDR3 DNA reads as TGTGCCAGCAGCCGGAGTGATCAGCCCCAGCATTTT.

V and J are TRBV3-1 (or the pseudogene TRBV3-2) and TRBJ2-1; 12 positions agree with TRBD2. Germline V gene lookup returns CDR1 LGHDT and CDR2 YNNKEL (reference sequence). The CDR3 has 15 residues. V was pared by 4 bases and J by 9 bases, with 7 bases of the junction left unmatched. CDR3 protein: CASSPFGLAGTEQFF. DNA for the CDR3: TGTGCCAGCAGCCCATTCGGACTAGCGGGAACTGAGCAGTTCTTC.

This clone is a singleton in its sample. The V and J genes are TRBV20-1 and TRBJ2-3, with D unresolved. The CDR3 has 13 amino acids. Trimming removed 3 bases at V and 2 bases at J, with 9 bases between. Germline V CDR1 and CDR2: DFQATT, SNEGSKA (reference sequence). CDR3: CSASHPNTDTQYF. Written as DNA, the CDR3 is TGCAGTGCTAGTCATCCCAACACAGATACGCAGTATTTT.

The CDR3 loop is CASSLAGEYTEAFF. CDR3 DNA: TGTGCCAGCAGTTTGGCAGGGGAGTACACTGAAGCTTTCTTT. The chain carries TRBV28 and TRBJ1-1; D may be TRBD1 (6 bases). Germline V gene sequence: CDR1 MDHEN, CDR2 SYDVKM. The V and J ends lost 3 bases and 3 bases respectively, with 11 bases between them. The CDR3 is made up of 14 amino acids.

The chain employs TRBV5-6 and TRBJ2-1; 8 bases are a match to TRBD1. Looked up from germline, CDR1 is SGHDT and CDR2 is YYEEEE. V shed 10 bases and J 4 bases; nucleotides not matched to a gene: 10. There are 14 residues in the CDR3. CDR3 bases: TGTGCCGGGACCCGGACAGGGTGGTACAATGAGCAGTTCTTC. Protein product: CAGTRTGWYNEQFF.

The chain uses TRBV20-1 and TRBJ1-5; possible D gene TRBD1, 5 bases. The CDR3 consists of 11 residues. CDR1 is DFQATT and CDR2 is SNEGSKA in the germline V gene (reference sequence). The V end lost 3 bases, the J end lost 9 bases, and 9 bases lay between the germline ends. The CDR3: CSASLQGPQHF. In nucleotides, the CDR3 is TGCAGTGCTAGCCTTCAGGGGCCCCAGCATTTT.

J is TRBJ2-1 and V is TRBV10-3; TRBD2 matches 7 bases. The length of the CDR3 is 14 residues. The trim removed 4 bases at V and 7 bases at J, leaving 7 bases unmatched. The germline gives CDR1 ENHRY, CDR2 SYGVKD. CDR3 coding DNA: TGTGCCATCAGTGGAGGCGGGAGCGGGAATGAGCAGTTCTTC. Protein: CAISGGGSGNEQFF.

The CDR3 nucleotides are TGTGCCAGCAGCTCACAGGGGGCTGGCACAGATACGCAGTATTTT. Translated, it gives CASSSQGAGTDTQYF. The rearrangement links TRBV7-3 to TRBJ2-3; 9 positions agree with TRBD1. The CDR3 sequence is 15 residues long. Germline V gene lookup returns CDR1 SGHTA and CDR2 FQGTGA. J lost 1 base, V lost 4 bases, and 3 bases had no gene match.

V and J are TRBV7-9 and TRBJ1-5; D remains ambiguous. Germline V gene sequence: CDR1 SEHNR, CDR2 FQNEAQ (reference sequence). CDR3 size: 13 residues. The V and J ends lost 3 bases and 6 bases respectively, with 9 bases between them. The CDR3 DNA follows: TGTGCCAGCAGCTTGGTAGCTGGTCAGCCCCAGCATTTT. This codes for CASSLVAGQPQHF.

The chain combines TRBV3-1 (or the pseudogene TRBV3-2) with TRBJ2-3; TRBD2 aligns across 13 bases. The CDR3 has 17 residues. The V gene end was trimmed by 4 bases and the J gene end by 1 base; junction bases not matched to a gene: 5. The germline gives CDR1 LGHDT, CDR2 YNNKEL (reference sequence). The CDR3 reads CASSPTGTSGGTDTQYF. In nucleotides, the CDR3 is TGTGCCAGCAGCCCAACCGGGACTAGCGGGGGCACAGATACGCAGTATTTT.

This clone was detected many times. This chain connects TRBV6-5 to TRBJ1-6; D is possibly TRBD1 (6 bases). The germline V gene encodes CDR1 MNHEY and CDR2 SVGAGI. This CDR3 contains 14 residues. Trimming shortened V by 4 bases and J by 9 bases, and 13 bases separated the two germline ends. The CDR3 nucleotides read TGTGCCAGCAGTTGGGGACAAGAAGGTTCACCCCTCCACTTT. Protein sequence: CASSWGQEGSPLHF.

Here the CDR3 reads CASSLAGQSVQYF. The CDR3 DNA follows: TGCGCCAGCAGCTTGGCGGGACAGTCCGTGCAGTACTTC. The chain employs TRBV5-1 and TRBJ2-7; the match to TRBD1 covers 7 bases. V shed 0 bases, J shed 9 bases, and the junction held 6 bases outside the gene matches. CDR3 length: 13 residues. In germline, CDR1 is SGHRS, CDR2 YFSETQ.

This chain joins TRBV19 and TRBJ1-4; 10 bases are a match to TRBD1. This CDR3 contains 15 residues. The trim removed 9 bases at V and 0 bases at J, leaving 4 bases unmatched. The V gene's germline CDR1 is LNHDA and CDR2 SQIVND (reference sequence). The CDR3: CASRDRGTTNEKLFF. For the CDR3, the DNA is TGTGCCAGCCGGGACAGGGGCACAACTAATGAAAAACTGTTTTTT. Combining the CDR3 with reference TRBV19 and TRBJ1-4 gives the whole variable domain DGGITQSPKYLFRKEGQNVTLSCEQNLNHDAMYWYRQDPGQGLRLIYYSQIVNDFQKGDIAEGYSVSREKKESFPLTVTSAQKNPTAFYLCASRDRGTTNEKLFFGSGTQLSVL.

The rearrangement links TRBV12-5 to TRBJ2-1; D possibly corresponds to TRBD2 (6 bases). V gave up 8 bases and J gave up 4 bases, with 18 bases separating them. The germline CDR1 and CDR2 sequences are LGHNT and FRNRAP. This CDR3 is 15 amino acids long. Here the CDR3 reads CASSGVGTPYNEQFF. CDR3 bases: TGTGCTAGTTCGGGGGTCGGGACCCCATACAATGAGCAGTTCTTC.

The chain employs TRBV5-1 and TRBJ1-1, with 8 bases matching TRBD1. CDR1 and CDR2 (germline): SGHRS, YFSETQ. This CDR3 region has 13 residues. Trimming at V came to 9 bases and at J to 3 bases, leaving 7 bases not matched to a gene. The CDR3 loop is CAKTDRDDTEAFF. The CDR3 DNA sequence: TGCGCCAAGACGGACAGGGATGACACTGAAGCTTTCTTT.

Written as DNA, the CDR3 is TGTGCCAGTGGGGCTGGAGGGAACAATCAGCCCCAGCATTTT. Amino acid sequence: CASGAGGNNQPQHF. This rearrangement joins TRBV19 to TRBJ1-5; perhaps TRBD1 as D (5 bases). Per the germline V gene, CDR1 is LNHDA and CDR2 is SQIVND (reference sequence). The CDR3 has 14 residues. V dropped 8 bases and J dropped 3 bases, with 14 bases sitting between them.

The rearrangement joins TRBV27 to TRBJ1-5; 8 bases match TRBD1. Germline-derived CDR1 and CDR2 are MNHEY and SMNVEV (reference sequence). This CDR3 spans 14 amino acids. The V and J ends lost 7 bases and 4 bases, in that order; junction bases with no gene match: 6. CDR3 in amino acids: CASKDQGANQPQHF. The DNA of the CDR3 is TGTGCCAGCAAGGATCAGGGGGCAAATCAGCCCCAGCATTTT.

Comment on this clone: Other DNA sequences in this specimen translate into the identical CDR3. The chain combines TRBV27 with TRBJ1-2; 7 nucleotides align to TRBD1. V lost 0 bases, J lost 4 bases, and 2 bases stayed unmatched. Germline-derived CDR1 and CDR2 are MNHEY and SMNVEV (reference sequence). The CDR3 consists of 14 residues. CDR3 bases: TGTGCCAGCAGTTTATCGCGGGACAGCTATGGCTACACCTTC. It translates to CASSLSRDSYGYTF.